This T cell receptor beta chain derives from a study of human T cells and chemical hapten exposure. Background on the study: Weekly diphenylcyclopropenone doses were given to patients' scalps across the roughly 22-week study. TCR yield per sample varied, mainly due to pooled library volumes.

TCRdb reprocessed the RACE reads via MiXCR and lists one record per CDR3 protein. The sample records roughly 150,000 distinct CDR3 sequences, 28% being singletons. Findings and caveats of the study: No change in TCRs above 1 in 1000 frequency was produced by DPC sensitization.

As to this clonotype: Antigen unknown.

V lost 7 bases, J lost 2 bases, and 14 bases lay in between. Germline V gene data show CDR1 as MGHRA and CDR2 as YSYEKL. There are 14 residues in the CDR3. This sample's time point: patch test 3, about 24 weeks after DPC sensitization. As for treatment: therapeutic diphenylcyclopropenone sensitization with weekly scalp DPC. Drawing of blood took place ahead of applying each patch test. This receptor was taken from a woman younger than 35 with alopecia areata. Some clones in this sample may be carry-over from other donors' samples. The sample was whole blood, taken in connection with sensitization to the hapten diphenylcyclopropenone (DPC). V is TRBV4-1 and J is TRBJ1-2; no definite D call. CDR3 in amino acids: CASTRSAGNYGYTF. DNA for the CDR3: TGCGCCAGCACCCGATCGGCGGGCAACTATGGCTACACCTTC.